The 10 T cell receptor beta chains below all came from one sample that was sequenced in a study of beta chain features in type 1 diabetes (dated by TCRdb to between 2017 and 2018). Libraries were made using the immunoSEQ multiplex PCR assay. The High Capacity cDNA Reverse Transcription Kit was used to reverse transcribe all of the isolated RNA, meaning that expressed TCRB transcripts were what got sequenced. TCRdb carries this immuneACCESS record with in-frame sequences only. Its versions omit some clonotypes, under half of them owing to an unresolved V gene in the studies checked, with the rest unexplained. The sample contains 500,000 to 800,000 clones, around an eighth of them found a single time. The ten largest clones capture around 0.12% of the sample. The full study reports these points: Type 1 diabetes patients showed a moderate but significant shortening of TCRB CDR3 length in all four CD4+ subsets.

These TCRs' antigens remain unknown. The sequenced sample consisted of naive CD4+ T cells from blood. Per the publication, the cell subset or site label means: true naive CD4+ T cells. These receptors all stem from a man aged 25-40 years with type 1 diabetes.

Turning to this clone: Other nucleotide sequences in the sample specify the same CDR3. The chain couples TRBV19 to TRBJ2-5; D is uncertain. V was clipped by 2 bases and J by 2 bases, with 0 bases between them. The CDR3 is 11 residues long. In germline, CDR1 is LNHDA, CDR2 SQIVND (reference sequence). DNA for the CDR3: TGTGCCAGTAGTATACAAGAGACCCAGTACTTC. Translating it yields CASSIQETQYF.

This clone was seen only a few times. This chain uses TRBV6-1 with TRBJ2-7; D possibly uses TRBD1 or TRBD2 (5 bases each). This CDR3 is built from 14 residues. Germline V gives CDR1 MNHNS, CDR2 SASEGT. The V gene lost 5 bases and the J gene lost 4 bases, with 15 bases spanning the gap. Written as DNA, the CDR3 is TGTGCCAGCAGTCCACCGGGACCAATTTACGAGCAGTACTTC. Translation: CASSPPGPIYEQYF.

About this clone: The same CDR3 also results from other DNA sequences found in this sample. The gene calls are TRBV5-1 and TRBJ2-5; D not resolved. Between the trimmed V and J ends, which lost 0 bases and 2 bases, there was a span of 2 bases. The CDR3 loop spans 12 amino acids. CDR1 is SGHRS, CDR2 YFSETQ, per germline. For the CDR3, the DNA is TGCGCCAGCAGCTTGGGACAAGAGACCCAGTACTTC. It specifies CASSLGQETQYF. The complete variable domain, with remaining parts taken from reference TRBV5-1 and TRBJ2-5, reads KAGVTQTPRYLIKTRGQQVTLSCSPISGHRSVSWYQQTPGQGLQFLFEYFSETQRNKGNFPGRFSGRQFSNSRSEMNVSTLELGDSALYLCASSLGQETQYFGPGTRLLVL.

CDR3 amino acids: CASSIPGQGSETQYF. The CDR3 region has the DNA TGTGCCAGTAGTATCCCGGGACAGGGAAGCGAGACCCAGTACTTC. The chain couples TRBV19 to TRBJ2-5, with TRBD1 matching over 9 bases. Germline V lookup: CDR1 LNHDA, CDR2 SQIVND (reference sequence). V shed 3 bases, J shed 5 bases, and the junction held 7 bases outside the gene matches. This CDR3 region has 15 residues.

A few counts support this clone. This chain joins TRBV4-3 and TRBJ1-6; TRBD1 matches at 7 bases. The V and J ends lost 3 bases and 7 bases, in that order; junction bases with no gene match: 6. Germline CDR1 reads LGHNA; CDR2 reads YSLEER. The CDR3 totals 15 residues. The CDR3: CASSQRQGGNSPLHF. As DNA, the CDR3 is TGCGCCAGCAGCCAGCGACAGGGTGGGAATTCACCCCTCCACTTT.

This clone was detected a few times. The CDR3 DNA reads TGTGCTAGCCAGGCGGGGGGAAAGAATGAGCAGTTCTTC. Protein sequence: CASQAGGKNEQFF. The chain has TRBV6-5 and TRBJ2-1, with 8 bases matching TRBD2. The CDR3 is made up of 13 amino acids. Germline V gives CDR1 MNHEY, CDR2 SVGAGI.

V is TRBV7-9 and J is TRBJ2-3, with TRBD2 matching over 7 bases. The CDR3 runs to 14 residues. Germline assignment: CDR1 SEHNR and CDR2 FQNEAQ (reference sequence). The J segment lost 2 bases and the V segment lost 5 bases, leaving 4 bases of the junction unmatched. The CDR3 nucleotides are TGTGCCAGCAGCGCTAGCGGAAACACAGATACGCAGTATTTT. As protein: CASSASGNTDTQYF.

This clone was observed a handful of times. This chain connects TRBV28 to TRBJ2-1; TRBD1 matches at 9 bases. Germline CDR1 MDHEN, CDR2 SYDVKM. The CDR3 runs 17 residues. J was trimmed by 10 bases and V by 2 bases; bases with no gene match: 15. For the CDR3, the DNA is TGTGCCAGCAGTTTAGAGGGACAGGGTTATCCCGGGGGAGAGCAGTTCTTC. Its translation: CASSLEGQGYPGGEQFF. The full variable domain, rest sourced from reference TRBV28 and TRBJ2-1, is DVKVTQSSRYLVKRTGEKVFLECVQDMDHENMFWYRQDPGLGLRLIYFSYDVKMKEKGDIPEGYSVSREKKERFSLILESASTNQTSMYLCASSLEGQGYPGGEQFFGPGTRLTVL.

This chain joins TRBV4-3 and TRBJ2-7, with a weak D call TRBD2 (6 bases). Deletions cut 0 bases from V and 6 bases from J, with 12 bases between. Per germline, CDR1 LGHNA and CDR2 YSLEER. This CDR3 is 14 amino acids long. CDR3 DNA: TGCGCCAGCAGCCAAGAGGGGACTGGTCGCGAGCAGTACTTC. Its translation: CASSQEGTGREQYF.

The chain uses TRBV19 and TRBJ1-5, with 9 bases matching TRBD1. This CDR3 is built from 15 residues. With 6 bases clipped from V and 2 bases from J, the junction kept 5 bases outside the gene matches. CDR1 and CDR2 from the germline V gene are LNHDA and SQIVND (reference sequence). The DNA of the CDR3 is TGTGCCAGTAGCACGGGACAGGGTGGCAATCAGCCCCAGCATTTT. It is translated as CASSTGQGGNQPQHF.